The 3 T cell receptor beta chains listed next were all sequenced from one sample in a study of control samples from healthy donors and cancer patients. The repertoire was sequenced with immunoSEQ multiplex PCR; TCRdb's copy has only in-frame clones and lacks some. The sample includes 70,000 to 90,000 clones, 94% seen only once; the top ten take about 5%. Material for sequencing was blood. The receptors were sampled from a woman aged 18-29 years in good health.

The gene calls are TRBV6-5 and TRBJ2-3; no clear D. Germline CDR1 reads MNHEY; CDR2 reads SVGAGI. The ends were cut back, 5 bases at V and 4 bases at J, with 7 bases in the middle. The CDR3 totals 12 residues. The CDR3 nucleotides are TGTGCCAGCAGTCGTCCCCCAGATACGCAGTATTTT. Translating it yields CASSRPPDTQYF.

V gene TRBV19 combines with J gene TRBJ1-4, with D hard to call. There are 19 residues in the CDR3. V was cut by 2 bases and J by 0 bases, with 19 bases left in between. Germline V gene lookup returns CDR1 LNHDA and CDR2 SQIVND (reference sequence). CDR3 amino acids: CASSISRVGRRATNEKLFF. CDR3 nucleotide sequence: TGTGCCAGTAGTATAAGTCGAGTCGGAAGGAGAGCAACTAATGAAAAACTGTTTTTT.

V and J are TRBV28 and TRBJ2-1; TRBD2 matches 10 bases. CDR1 and CDR2 (germline): MDHEN, SYDVKM. J lost 4 bases, V lost 3 bases, and 15 bases had no gene match. The length of the CDR3 is 19 residues. CDR3 sequence: CASSLVSSGGFLEYNEQFF. The CDR3 DNA sequence: TGTGCCAGCAGTTTGGTGTCTAGCGGGGGATTTCTCGAATACAATGAGCAGTTCTTC.